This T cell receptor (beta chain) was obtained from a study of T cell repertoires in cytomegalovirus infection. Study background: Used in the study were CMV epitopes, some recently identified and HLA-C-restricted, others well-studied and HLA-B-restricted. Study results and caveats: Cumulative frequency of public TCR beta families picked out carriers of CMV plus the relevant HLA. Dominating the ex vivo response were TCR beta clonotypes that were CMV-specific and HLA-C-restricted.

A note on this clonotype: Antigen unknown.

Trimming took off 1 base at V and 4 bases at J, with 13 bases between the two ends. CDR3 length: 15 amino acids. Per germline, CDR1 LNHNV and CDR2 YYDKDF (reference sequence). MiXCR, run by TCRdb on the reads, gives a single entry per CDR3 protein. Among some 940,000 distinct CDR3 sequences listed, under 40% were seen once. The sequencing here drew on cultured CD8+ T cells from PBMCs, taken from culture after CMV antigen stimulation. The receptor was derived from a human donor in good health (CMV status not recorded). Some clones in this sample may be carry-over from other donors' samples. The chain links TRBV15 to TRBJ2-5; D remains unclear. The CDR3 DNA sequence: TGTGCCACCAGCAGAGTTAGGGCAACCCGAGAGACCCAGTACTTC. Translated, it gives CATSRVRATRETQYF.